Listed here are 30 T cell receptor beta chains from one sample, sequenced in a study of neurological immune-mediated disorders. TCRdb reanalysed the 5' RACE reads using MiXCR and keeps one entry per CDR3 protein. The table lists some 120,000 distinct CDR3 sequences, roughly 3.2% of them singletons. Sequencing input: PBMCs. These receptors originate from a woman aged 30 to 39 with multiple sclerosis.

This clonotype showed up many times. The V gene is TRBV20-1, the J gene TRBJ2-3; D might be TRBD1 (5 bases). The V and J ends lost 4 bases and 6 bases respectively, with 11 bases between them. Germline V gives CDR1 DFQATT, CDR2 SNEGSKA (reference sequence). This CDR3 spans 12 amino acids. CDR3 nucleotides: TGCAGTGCTACGACTGCAGGGGATACGCAGTATTTT. Its protein is CSATTAGDTQYF.

This clonotype has a count of ten or more. The V call is TRBV5-5, the J call TRBJ2-3; TRBD2 agrees at 10 bases. Germline trimming cut 4 bases from V and 5 bases from J; bases unmatched to any gene: 7. This CDR3 comprises 15 residues. CDR1 and CDR2 from the germline V gene are SGHKS and YYEKEE (reference sequence). The CDR3 region is CASSPRLAGEDTQYF. The CDR3 DNA sequence: TGTGCCAGCAGCCCCCGGCTAGCGGGAGAAGATACGCAGTATTTT.

This clonotype was detected many times. The chain combines TRBV4-3 with TRBJ1-1; possibly TRBD1 for D (6 bases). Trimming removed 3 bases from V and 5 bases from J, with 10 bases in between. This CDR3 contains 13 residues. Germline V CDR1 and CDR2: LGHNA, YSLEER. The CDR3 region is CASSHTGRTEAFF. CDR3 DNA sequence: TGCGCCAGCAGCCATACAGGGCGGACTGAAGCTTTCTTT.

There are many counts of this clonotype. V usage is TRBV5-1 and J usage is TRBJ2-7; a weak D match, TRBD1 (7 bases). The CDR3 length is 17 residues. Germline-derived CDR1 and CDR2 are SGHRS and YFSETQ. With 0 bases removed from V and 2 bases from J, the gap between germline ends came to 18 bases. DNA for the CDR3: TGCGCCAGCAGCTTGGGGACATTGGGGGGACAGCCCTACGAGCAGTACTTC. Protein sequence: CASSLGTLGGQPYEQYF.

This clonotype has at least ten counts. The chain carries TRBV5-1 and TRBJ2-7; D not resolved. The CDR3 contains 14 residues. The V end lost 0 bases, the J end lost 4 bases, and 11 bases lay between the germline ends. Germline V lookup: CDR1 SGHRS, CDR2 YFSETQ. The CDR3 nucleotides are TGCGCCAGCAGCTTGGGAGTCGCCAGTTACGAGCAGTACTTC. It translates to CASSLGVASYEQYF.

This clonotype was seen many times. The CDR3 loop reads CSARDLGGGHEQYF. CDR3 bases: TGCAGTGCTAGAGATCTAGGTGGGGGCCACGAGCAGTACTTC. The chain links TRBV20-1 to TRBJ2-7; a weak D match, TRBD1 (6 bases). V was clipped by 0 bases and J by 5 bases, with 14 bases between them. There are 14 residues in the CDR3. Germline V CDR1 and CDR2: DFQATT, SNEGSKA (reference sequence).

This clonotype was detected ten times or more. The genes are TRBV7-6 and TRBJ1-6, with D perhaps TRBD1 (6 bases). Trimming took 0 bases from V and 7 from J, leaving 13 bases between them. CDR1 is SGHVS and CDR2 is FNYEAQ in the germline V gene. There are 16 residues in the CDR3. The CDR3 region is CASSLAGAGVNSPLHF. In nucleotides, the CDR3 is TGTGCCAGCAGCTTAGCTGGGGCAGGGGTAAATTCACCCCTCCACTTT.

This clonotype has at least ten counts. The V call is TRBV5-1, the J call TRBJ1-5; 8 bases are a match to TRBD1. The V segment lost 9 bases and the J segment 4 bases; nucleotides outside the gene matches: 9. CDR3 size: 14 residues. Looked up from germline, CDR1 is SGHRS and CDR2 is YFSETQ. CDR3 DNA sequence: TGCGCCAACCCGGTAGGACAGGGTAATCAGCCCCAGCATTTT. Translating gives CANPVGQGNQPQHF.

This clonotype was observed many times. This rearrangement joins TRBV4-1 to TRBJ2-3, with D possibly TRBD1 on 5 matching bases. Looked up from germline, CDR1 is MGHRA and CDR2 is YSYEKL. The CDR3 runs 16 residues. Trimming pared 6 bases from V and 1 base from J, leaving 17 bases between. The CDR3 here is CASRRSGAEGTDTQYF. The CDR3 nucleotides read TGCGCCAGCAGGCGGTCTGGGGCCGAGGGCACAGATACGCAGTATTTT.

This clonotype was counted at least ten times. The J gene is TRBJ2-7, the V gene TRBV20-1; D ambiguous. V lost 1 base and J 9 bases, leaving 19 bases between the germline ends. The CDR3 contains 14 residues. In germline, CDR1 is DFQATT, CDR2 SNEGSKA (reference sequence). The CDR3 region has the DNA TGCAGTGCTAGAGTACCCCTACTCGATGGTGCGCAGTACTTC. Translating gives CSARVPLLDGAQYF.

This clonotype was recorded many times. The rearrangement joins TRBV9 to TRBJ1-3; D call uncertain. Trimming shortened V by 3 bases and J by 4 bases, and 8 bases separated the two germline ends. CDR1 is SGDLS and CDR2 is YYNGEE in the germline V gene. The CDR3 extends over 13 amino acids. The CDR3 bases are TGTGCCAGCAGCGAGGTTATCGGAAACACCATATATTTT. This codes for CASSEVIGNTIYF.

In its sample, this clonotype was seen many times. CDR3 coding DNA: TGTGCCAGCAGCCAAGACAGGTTCCCGAACACCGGGGAGCTGTTTTTT. Its protein is CASSQDRFPNTGELFF. The rearrangement links TRBV11-2 to TRBJ2-2; D might be TRBD1 (6 bases). V lost 5 bases and J 0 bases, leaving 13 bases between the germline ends. Germline lookup yields CDR1 SGHAT and CDR2 FQNNGV. The CDR3 runs to 16 residues.

Many counts were recorded for this clonotype. The chain carries TRBV3-1 and TRBJ2-7; TRBD2 matches 13 bases. Germline V gene data show CDR1 as LGHDT and CDR2 as YNNKEL (reference sequence). This CDR3 is 18 amino acids long. V gave up 5 bases and J gave up 7 bases; unmatched junction bases: 17. CDR3 protein: CASSSTPIPGLAGYEQYF. CDR3 coding DNA: TGTGCCAGCAGCTCCACACCCATCCCGGGACTAGCGGGATATGAGCAGTACTTC.

This clonotype was seen at least ten times. The V and J genes are TRBV5-1 and TRBJ2-3; 13 bases map to TRBD2. The CDR3 is made up of 19 amino acids. Germline CDR1 and CDR2: SGHRS and YFSETQ. V lost 4 bases, J lost 1 base, and 12 bases stayed unmatched. The CDR3 coding sequence is TGCGCCAGCAGCAGGGGGACTAGCGGGGACGCAATACGCACAGATACGCAGTATTTT. As protein: CASSRGTSGDAIRTDTQYF.

This clonotype was seen many times. This rearrangement joins TRBV5-1 to TRBJ1-3, with D possibly matching TRBD1 (5 bases). Germline CDR1 and CDR2: SGHRS and YFSETQ. There are 14 residues in the CDR3. Trimming pared 1 base from V and 4 bases from J, leaving 9 bases between. Here the CDR3 reads CASSLTGRGNTIYF. DNA for the CDR3: TGCGCCAGCAGCTTGACAGGCCGGGGAAACACCATATATTTT.

In its sample, this clonotype was seen many times. The genes are TRBV24-1 and TRBJ2-3, with TRBD2 identical over 7 bases. Germline V CDR1 and CDR2: KGHDR, SFDVKD. J gave up 2 bases and V 2 bases, and 9 bases lay outside the gene matches. CDR3 length: 17 amino acids. This CDR3 reads CATSDSVGRGDTDTQYF. CDR3 DNA sequence: TGTGCCACCAGTGATTCCGTGGGGAGGGGAGACACAGATACGCAGTATTTT.

This clonotype was seen more than once but under ten times. For the CDR3, the DNA is TGCAGTGCTAGGACAGGTTCCAATCAGCCCCAGCATTTT. It is translated as CSARTGSNQPQHF. The chain links TRBV20-1 to TRBJ1-5; a weak D match, TRBD1 (6 bases). The germline V and J ends were trimmed by 3 bases and 3 bases, with 9 bases remaining between them. The CDR3 runs 13 residues. Germline V gives CDR1 DFQATT, CDR2 SNEGSKA (reference sequence).

This clonotype was detected ten times or more. The junction departs from germline at one end; a sequencing error may be responsible. The chain is built from TRBV12-3 or TRBV12-4 and TRBJ1-1; no reliable D call. The CDR3 consists of 13 residues. The CDR3, as DNA: TGCGCCAGCAGCCCGAAGGGAAACACTGAAGCTTTCTTT. Its protein is CASSPKGNTEAFF.

This clonotype was observed at least ten times. The chain joins TRBV20-1 to TRBJ2-1; possible D gene TRBD1, 5 bases. CDR1 DFQATT and CDR2 SNEGSKA come from the germline V gene (reference sequence). The CDR3 is 14 residues long. Trimming took 3 bases from V and 6 from J, leaving 15 bases between them. The CDR3, as DNA: TGCAGTGCTAGGAAGAAGGGGTCAGTCAATGAGCAGTTCTTC. Amino acid sequence: CSARKKGSVNEQFF.

This clonotype has ten or more counts. The CDR3 DNA follows: TGTGCCAGCAGCTCGAAGAGTTGGCGGGAGGAGCAGTTCTTC. Its protein product is CASSSKSWREEQFF. The gene calls are TRBV7-6 and TRBJ2-1, with TRBD2 identical over 7 bases. The junction had 10 bases not matched to a gene; V was cut back by 4 bases and J by 10 bases. The CDR3 sequence is 14 residues long. CDR1 SGHVS and CDR2 FNYEAQ come from the germline V gene.

This clonotype was seen many times. The chain has TRBV10-2 and TRBJ2-7, with TRBD1 matching over 8 bases. Trimming cost V 3 bases and J 2 bases; bases outside gene matches: 3. The CDR3 covers 14 residues. Germline V CDR1 and CDR2: WSHSY, SAAADI. CDR3 sequence: CASSEGTGPYEQYF. CDR3 DNA: TGCGCCAGCAGTGAAGGGACAGGACCCTACGAGCAGTACTTC.

This clonotype was seen only a few times. The chain employs TRBV7-9 and TRBJ2-1, with TRBD2 as a possible D gene (6 bases). This CDR3 spans 16 amino acids. CDR1 is SEHNR, CDR2 FQNEAQ, per germline (reference sequence). V lost 2 bases to trimming and J lost 0 bases, with 11 bases between them. The CDR3 DNA is TGTGCCAGCAGCTTAACAGCGGGCCACTCCTACAATGAGCAGTTCTTC. Protein: CASSLTAGHSYNEQFF.

This clonotype was seen once. CDR3: CATRPGADWELFF. The CDR3 DNA is TGTGCCACCAGGCCGGGGGCGGACTGGGAGCTGTTTTTT. The chain couples TRBV24-1 to TRBJ2-2, with D possibly being TRBD1 or TRBD2 (6 bases each). The V and J ends lost 7 bases and 9 bases respectively, with 14 bases between them. The CDR3 is 13 residues long. Per germline, CDR1 KGHDR and CDR2 SFDVKD.

This clonotype appeared many times. The chain uses TRBV9 and TRBJ2-1; D unresolved. The CDR3 sequence is 14 residues long. V was clipped by 4 bases and J by 0 bases, with 8 bases between them. Germline CDR1 and CDR2: SGDLS and YYNGEE. As DNA, the CDR3 is TGTGCCAGCAGCCCATTCGACTCCTACAATGAGCAGTTCTTC. Its protein is CASSPFDSYNEQFF. The full variable domain, rest sourced from reference TRBV9 and TRBJ2-1, is DSGVTQTPKHLITATGQRVTLRCSPRSGDLSVYWYQQSLDQGLQFLIQYYNGEERAKGNILERFSAQQFPDLHSELNLSSLELGDSALYFCASSPFDSYNEQFFGPGTRLTVL.

This clonotype was counted at least ten times. CDR3 nucleotide sequence: TGTGCCAGCAGCTTGTCTGTTAGTTCTGGGGCCAACGTCCTGACTTTC. Translated: CASSLSVSSGANVLTF. The genes are TRBV5-6 and TRBJ2-6; D remains ambiguous. The V gene lost 1 base and the J gene lost 1 base, with 9 bases spanning the gap. CDR1 is SGHDT and CDR2 is YYEEEE in the germline V gene. The CDR3 runs 16 residues.

This clonotype was seen repeatedly, ten times or more. Here the CDR3 DNA reads TGTGCCAGCTCACCGACAAGGACAGGGGCCCGGGGGACCCAGTACTTC. It yields the protein CASSPTRTGARGTQYF. This chain links TRBV18 with TRBJ2-5; 9 bases fit TRBD1. The CDR3 has 16 amino acids. Per germline, CDR1 KGHSH and CDR2 LQKENI. V trimming: 3 bases; J trimming: 7 bases; junction bases outside the gene matches: 12.

This clonotype was observed many times. The gene calls are TRBV6-1 and TRBJ1-1; weak D call: TRBD1 (6 bases). This CDR3 comprises 14 residues. CDR1 and CDR2 (germline): MNHNS, SASEGT. Trimming removed 5 bases from V and 1 base from J, with 11 bases in between. The CDR3 spells CASSSRGANTEAFF. The CDR3 DNA is TGTGCCAGCAGTTCCAGGGGCGCGAACACTGAAGCTTTCTTT.

At least ten counts were recorded for this clonotype. The chain employs TRBV12-3 or TRBV12-4 and TRBJ2-1; no reliable D call. V was clipped by 2 bases and J by 4 bases, with 6 bases between them. The CDR3 sequence is 13 residues long. For the CDR3, the DNA is TGTGCCAGCAGTTTATCCCGTTACAATGAGCAGTTCTTC. Its translation: CASSLSRYNEQFF.

This clonotype was observed at least ten times. The rearrangement uses TRBV4-1 and TRBJ2-7, with D perhaps being TRBD1 or TRBD2 (5 bases each). This CDR3 is 16 amino acids long. V was cut by 3 bases and J by 3 bases, with 18 bases left in between. Germline CDR1 reads MGHRA; CDR2 reads YSYEKL. CDR3 residues: CASSHPPGTFSYEQYF. Here the CDR3 DNA reads TGCGCCAGCAGCCATCCCCCCGGGACCTTTAGCTACGAGCAGTACTTC.

This clonotype was counted ten times or more. The chain joins TRBV16 to TRBJ1-6; D is undetermined. Trimming left V 0 bases short and J 5 bases short, with 14 bases between. Germline-derived CDR1 and CDR2 are KGHSY and FQNENV. The CDR3 runs to 17 residues. This CDR3 is CASSQSMSRLDNSPLHF. The CDR3 bases are TGTGCCAGCAGCCAATCGATGTCCAGGCTCGATAATTCACCCCTCCACTTT. Full variable domain (missing parts from reference TRBV16 and TRBJ1-6): GEEVAQTPKHLVRGEGQKAKLYCAPIKGHSYVFWYQQVLKNEFKFLISFQNENVFDETGMPKERFSAKCLPNSPCSLEIQATKLEDSAVYFCASSQSMSRLDNSPLHFGNGTRLTVT.